Presented here are 13 T cell receptor beta chains from one specimen sequenced in a study of blood T cell repertoires in COVID-19. Sequencing used immunoSEQ multiplex PCR; TCRdb keeps in-frame clones, though not all of them. The sample gives hundreds of thousands of clones, roughly 87% of which show up once; approximately 12% is in the top ten. The sample consisted of peripheral blood. The receptors here all came from a woman in her late teens or twenties who had recovered from COVID-19.

The gene calls are TRBV27 and TRBJ2-7; TRBD2 matches at 7 bases. The junction had 10 bases not matched to a gene; V was cut back by 3 bases and J by 8 bases. The germline gives CDR1 MNHEY, CDR2 SMNVEV (reference sequence). The CDR3 is 14 residues long. The CDR3 here is CASSFTSDPSQQYF. CDR3 DNA: TGTGCCAGCAGTTTCACTAGCGACCCCTCCCAGCAGTACTTC.

This clone appeared a single time. The gene calls are TRBV6-5 and TRBJ2-3, with a weak D call TRBD2 (6 bases). Germline V CDR1 and CDR2: MNHEY, SVGAGI. The CDR3 covers 16 residues. The V gene lost 4 bases and the J gene lost 3 bases, with 17 bases spanning the gap. As DNA, the CDR3 is TGTGCCAGCAGTTCCTGGGACTCCCCAGGGACAGATACGCAGTATTTT. Amino acid sequence: CASSSWDSPGTDTQYF.

This chain links TRBV7-9 with TRBJ2-2; 9 bases fit TRBD2. V dropped 2 bases and J dropped 3; count of bases not matched to a gene: 13. The CDR3 sequence is 19 residues long. Looked up from germline, CDR1 is SEHNR and CDR2 is FQNEAQ (reference sequence). The CDR3 DNA sequence: TGTGCCAGCAGCTTAACCCCGGCGACTAGCGGAGGTCACACCGGGGAGCTGTTTTTT. Translating gives CASSLTPATSGGHTGELFF.

The rearrangement links TRBV9 to TRBJ2-2; 8 nucleotides align to TRBD2. Trimming cost V 5 bases and J 8 bases; bases outside gene matches: 5. The CDR3 is 13 residues long. Germline CDR1 SGDLS, CDR2 YYNGEE. The CDR3 bases are TGTGCCAGCAGAGAGCGGGAGCGGGGGGAGCTGTTTTTT. This translates into CASRERERGELFF.

This chain uses TRBV18 with TRBJ1-1; TRBD1 might be the D (5 bases). The CDR3 runs to 16 residues. V lost 3 bases and J 1 base, leaving 15 bases between the germline ends. Germline V CDR1 and CDR2: KGHSH, LQKENI. Written as DNA, the CDR3 is TGTGCCAGCTCACCCCGGACATGGGGTGAGAACACTGAAGCTTTCTTT. Its translation: CASSPRTWGENTEAFF.

The chain employs TRBV15 and TRBJ1-2; a possible D gene is TRBD1 (5 bases). This CDR3 comprises 14 residues. Germline assignment: CDR1 LNHNV and CDR2 YYDKDF (reference sequence). The V and J ends lost 0 bases and 10 bases respectively, with 15 bases between them. CDR3 sequence: CATSRDPREGDYTF. The CDR3 nucleotides are TGTGCCACCAGCAGAGACCCCCGAGAAGGGGACTACACCTTC.

The CDR3 loop reads CASSLGRGPGNTIYF. CDR3 bases: TGTGCCAGCAGCTTGGGCAGGGGGCCCGGAAACACCATATATTTT. The chain has TRBV7-6 and TRBJ1-3; 8 positions agree with TRBD1. This CDR3 region has 15 residues. Germline trimming cut 3 bases from V and 4 bases from J; bases unmatched to any gene: 5. Looked up from germline, CDR1 is SGHVS and CDR2 is FNYEAQ.

The V and J genes are TRBV4-3 and TRBJ1-6, with a weak D call TRBD1 (5 bases). The CDR3 is made up of 15 amino acids. CDR1 is LGHNA, CDR2 YSLEER, per germline. V was shortened by 4 bases and J by 7 bases, with 14 bases between the two germline ends. CDR3 nucleotide sequence: TGCGCCAGCAGCCCCGACAGAGCTACAAATTCACCCCTCCACTTT. This sequence encodes CASSPDRATNSPLHF.

The chain's CDR3 is CASSHQGFIFLTEAFF. As DNA, the CDR3 is TGTGCCAGCAGCCATCAGGGATTCATTTTTCTCACTGAAGCTTTCTTT. The genes are TRBV7-9 and TRBJ1-1; TRBD1 is a possible D gene (5 bases). The CDR3 is 16 amino acids. Germline CDR1 is SEHNR and CDR2 is FQNEAQ (reference sequence). Trimming took off 5 bases at V and 4 bases at J, with 20 bases between the two ends. Based on the CDR3 plus reference TRBV7-9 and TRBJ1-1, the full variable domain is DTGVSQNPRHKITKRGQNVTFRCDPISEHNRLYWYRQTLGQGPEFLTYFQNEAQLEKSRLLSDRFSAERPKGSFSTLEIQRTEQGDSAMYLCASSHQGFIFLTEAFFGQGTRLTVV.

This sequence joins TRBV13 and TRBJ1-1; no clear D gene. V lost 0 bases to trimming and J lost 2 bases, with 10 bases between them. CDR3 size: 15 residues. The V gene's germline CDR1 is PRHDT and CDR2 FYEKMQ (reference sequence). CDR3 residues: CASSLGRRVNTEAFF. In DNA, the CDR3 is TGTGCCAGCAGCTTAGGCCGGAGGGTAAACACTGAAGCTTTCTTT. Looking up the rest from reference TRBV13 and TRBJ1-1 gives the full variable domain: AAGVIQSPRHLIKEKRETATLKCYPIPRHDTVYWYQQGPGQDPQFLISFYEKMQSDKGSIPDRFSAQQFSDYHSELNMSSLELGDSALYFCASSLGRRVNTEAFFGQGTRLTVV.

This clone occurred once. The chain uses TRBV29-1 and TRBJ2-3, with 7 nucleotides matching TRBD2. The V gene's germline CDR1 is SQVTM and CDR2 ANQGSEA. The CDR3 has 13 amino acids. V dropped 5 bases and J dropped 3; count of bases not matched to a gene: 5. The CDR3 is CSVPGGGTDTQYF. CDR3 DNA: TGCAGCGTTCCTGGGGGGGGGACAGATACGCAGTATTTT.

The chain links TRBV5-1 to TRBJ1-1; 7 positions match TRBD1. Germline CDR1 reads SGHRS; CDR2 reads YFSETQ. The CDR3 has 14 amino acids. V gave up 4 bases and J gave up 4 bases; unmatched junction bases: 7. CDR3: CASSPFAGGTEAFF. The DNA of the CDR3 is TGCGCCAGCAGCCCGTTCGCAGGGGGCACTGAAGCTTTCTTT.

J is TRBJ2-3 and V is TRBV29-1; TRBD1 aligns across 7 bases. CDR1 is SQVTM, CDR2 ANQGSEA, per germline. Unmatched junction bases numbered 7, after V lost 2 bases and J lost 2 bases. CDR3 length equals 15 residues. The CDR3 reads CSVEHTGDSTDTQYF. In DNA form, the CDR3 reads TGCAGCGTTGAACACACAGGGGATTCCACAGATACGCAGTATTTT.